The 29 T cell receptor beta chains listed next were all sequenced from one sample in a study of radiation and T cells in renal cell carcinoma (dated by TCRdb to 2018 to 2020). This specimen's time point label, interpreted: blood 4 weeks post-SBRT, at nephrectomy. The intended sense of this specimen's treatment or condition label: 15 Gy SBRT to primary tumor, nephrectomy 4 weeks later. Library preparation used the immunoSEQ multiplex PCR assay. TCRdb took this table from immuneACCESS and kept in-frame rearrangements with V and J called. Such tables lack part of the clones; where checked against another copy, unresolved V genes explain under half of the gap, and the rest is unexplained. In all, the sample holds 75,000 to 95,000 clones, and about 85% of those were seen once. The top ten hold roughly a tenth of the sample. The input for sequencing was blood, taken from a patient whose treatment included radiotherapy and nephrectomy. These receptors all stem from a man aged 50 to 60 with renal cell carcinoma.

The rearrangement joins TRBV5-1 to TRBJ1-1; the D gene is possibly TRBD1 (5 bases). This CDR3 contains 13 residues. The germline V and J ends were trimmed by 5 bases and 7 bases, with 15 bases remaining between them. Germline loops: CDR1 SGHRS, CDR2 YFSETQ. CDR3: CASREGRQSEAFF. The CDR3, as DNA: TGCGCCAGCAGAGAGGGACGACAGAGTGAAGCTTTCTTT. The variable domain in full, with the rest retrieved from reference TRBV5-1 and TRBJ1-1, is KAGVTQTPRYLIKTRGQQVTLSCSPISGHRSVSWYQQTPGQGLQFLFEYFSETQRNKGNFPGRFSGRQFSNSRSEMNVSTLELGDSALYLCASREGRQSEAFFGQGTRLTVV.

CDR3 amino acids: CASRFGQGVDTQYF. In DNA form, the CDR3 reads TGCGCCAGCAGATTCGGACAGGGGGTGGACACGCAGTATTTT. The chain carries TRBV5-1 and TRBJ2-3, with TRBD1 identical over 10 bases. There are 14 residues in the CDR3. The V gene end was trimmed by 5 bases and the J gene end by 9 bases; junction bases not matched to a gene: 9. Germline assignment: CDR1 SGHRS and CDR2 YFSETQ. The whole variable domain, filled in from reference TRBV5-1 and TRBJ2-3, reads KAGVTQTPRYLIKTRGQQVTLSCSPISGHRSVSWYQQTPGQGLQFLFEYFSETQRNKGNFPGRFSGRQFSNSRSEMNVSTLELGDSALYLCASRFGQGVDTQYFGPGTRLTVL.

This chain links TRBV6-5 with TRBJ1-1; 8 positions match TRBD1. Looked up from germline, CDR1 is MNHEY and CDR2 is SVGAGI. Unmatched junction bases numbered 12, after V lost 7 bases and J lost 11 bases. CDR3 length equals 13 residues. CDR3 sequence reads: CASTTGGKGWAFF. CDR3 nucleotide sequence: TGTGCCAGCACTACAGGGGGGAAAGGTTGGGCTTTCTTT.

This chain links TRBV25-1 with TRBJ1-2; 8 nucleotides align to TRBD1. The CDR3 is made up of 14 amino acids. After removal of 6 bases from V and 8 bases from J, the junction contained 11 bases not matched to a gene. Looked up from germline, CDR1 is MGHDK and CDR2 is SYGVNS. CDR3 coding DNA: TGTGCCAGCAGCCGTACCCCAGGGGGCTGGGGCTACACCTTC. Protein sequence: CASSRTPGGWGYTF.

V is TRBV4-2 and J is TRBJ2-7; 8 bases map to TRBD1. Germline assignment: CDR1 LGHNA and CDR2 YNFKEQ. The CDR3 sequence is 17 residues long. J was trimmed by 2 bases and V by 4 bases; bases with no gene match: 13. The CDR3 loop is CASSRDNRQGSPYEQYF. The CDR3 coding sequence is TGTGCCAGCAGCCGAGACAATAGACAGGGGTCCCCCTACGAGCAGTACTTC.

The CDR3 DNA follows: TGTGCCAGCAGTCCCCGATGGGGGGCCACTGGAAACACCATATATTTT. It is translated as CASSPRWGATGNTIYF. J is TRBJ1-3 and V is TRBV6-6, with D possibly matching TRBD1 (6 bases). This CDR3 is built from 16 residues. Germline loops: CDR1 MNHNY, CDR2 SVGAGI (reference sequence). V shed 5 bases and J shed 2 bases, with 16 bases lying between them.

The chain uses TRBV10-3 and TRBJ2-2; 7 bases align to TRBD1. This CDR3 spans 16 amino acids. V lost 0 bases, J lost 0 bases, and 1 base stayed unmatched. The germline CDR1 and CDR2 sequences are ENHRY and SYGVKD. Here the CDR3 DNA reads TGTGCCATCAGTGAGTCGGGGACAGCGAACACCGGGGAGCTGTTTTTT. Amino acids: CAISESGTANTGELFF.

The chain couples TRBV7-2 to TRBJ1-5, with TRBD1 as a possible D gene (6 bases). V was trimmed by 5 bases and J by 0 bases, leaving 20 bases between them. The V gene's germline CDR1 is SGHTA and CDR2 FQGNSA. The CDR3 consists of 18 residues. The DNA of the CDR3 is TGTGCCAGCAGCCCCGGGGCAGGGGCCCTATATAGCAATCAGCCCCAGCATTTT. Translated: CASSPGAGALYSNQPQHF.

DNA for the CDR3: TGTGCCAGCAGTTACTACGGGAGGGGAGGCGAGCAGTACTTC. This encodes CASSYYGRGGEQYF. The genes are TRBV6-5 and TRBJ2-7; TRBD2 agrees at 8 bases. The CDR3 extends over 14 amino acids. From germline, CDR1 is MNHEY and CDR2 SVGAGI. After removal of 1 base from V and 6 bases from J, the junction contained 5 bases not matched to a gene.

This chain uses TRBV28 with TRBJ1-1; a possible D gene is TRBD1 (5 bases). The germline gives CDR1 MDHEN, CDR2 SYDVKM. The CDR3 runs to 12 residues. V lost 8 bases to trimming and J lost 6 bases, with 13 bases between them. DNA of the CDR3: TGTGCCAGCGATGGGGGGTTTTCTGAAGCTTTCTTT. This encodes CASDGGFSEAFF.

CDR3 region: CASSYGQGAVGYTF. CDR3 coding DNA: TGTGCCAGCAGTTACGGACAGGGGGCGGTCGGCTACACCTTC. The V and J genes are TRBV6-5 and TRBJ1-2; the match to TRBD1 covers 11 bases. J lost 8 bases, V lost 2 bases, and 4 bases had no gene match. Germline V CDR1 and CDR2: MNHEY, SVGAGI. The CDR3 runs to 14 residues.

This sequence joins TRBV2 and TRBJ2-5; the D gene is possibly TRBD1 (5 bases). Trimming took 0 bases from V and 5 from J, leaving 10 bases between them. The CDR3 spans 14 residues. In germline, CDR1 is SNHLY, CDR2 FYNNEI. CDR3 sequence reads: CASSEATVRETQYF. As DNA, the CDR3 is TGTGCCAGCAGTGAAGCGACAGTAAGGGAGACCCAGTACTTC.

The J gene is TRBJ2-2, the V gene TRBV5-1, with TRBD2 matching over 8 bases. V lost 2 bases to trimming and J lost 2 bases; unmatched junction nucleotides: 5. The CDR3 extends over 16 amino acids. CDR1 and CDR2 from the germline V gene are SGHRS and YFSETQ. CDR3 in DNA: TGCGCCAGCAGCTTTGCGGGAGGAGTAAACACCGGGGAGCTGTTTTTT. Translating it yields CASSFAGGVNTGELFF.

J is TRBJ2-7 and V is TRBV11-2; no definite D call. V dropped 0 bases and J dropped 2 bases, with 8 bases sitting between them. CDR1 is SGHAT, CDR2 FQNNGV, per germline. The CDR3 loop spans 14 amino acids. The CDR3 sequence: CASSLDWSAYEQYF. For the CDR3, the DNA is TGTGCCAGCAGCTTAGATTGGTCGGCCTACGAGCAGTACTTC.

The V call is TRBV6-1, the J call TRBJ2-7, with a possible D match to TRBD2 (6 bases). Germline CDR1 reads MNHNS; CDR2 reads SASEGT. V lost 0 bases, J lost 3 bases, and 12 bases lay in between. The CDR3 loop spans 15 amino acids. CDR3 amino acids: CASSEAVVADYEQYF. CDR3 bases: TGTGCCAGCAGTGAAGCGGTGGTAGCGGACTACGAGCAGTACTTC.

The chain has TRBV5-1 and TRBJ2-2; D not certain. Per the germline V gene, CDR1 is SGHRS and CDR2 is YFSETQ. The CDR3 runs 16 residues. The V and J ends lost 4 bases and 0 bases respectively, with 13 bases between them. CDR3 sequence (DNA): TGCGCCAGCAGCGATCCATCAACAGCGAACACCGGGGAGCTGTTTTTT. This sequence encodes CASSDPSTANTGELFF.

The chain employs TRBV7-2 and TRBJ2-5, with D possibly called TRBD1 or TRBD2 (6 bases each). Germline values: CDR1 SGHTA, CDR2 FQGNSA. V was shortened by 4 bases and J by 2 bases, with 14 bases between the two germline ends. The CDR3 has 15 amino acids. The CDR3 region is CASSSGGLVQETQYF. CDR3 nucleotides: TGTGCCAGCAGCTCCGGGGGCCTAGTACAAGAGACCCAGTACTTC.

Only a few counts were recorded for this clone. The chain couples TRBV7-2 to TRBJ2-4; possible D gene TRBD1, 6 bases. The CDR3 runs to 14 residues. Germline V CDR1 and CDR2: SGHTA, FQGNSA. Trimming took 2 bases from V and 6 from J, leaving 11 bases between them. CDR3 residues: CASSLSAGVNIQYF. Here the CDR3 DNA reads TGTGCCAGCAGCTTATCGGCAGGGGTAAACATTCAGTACTTC.

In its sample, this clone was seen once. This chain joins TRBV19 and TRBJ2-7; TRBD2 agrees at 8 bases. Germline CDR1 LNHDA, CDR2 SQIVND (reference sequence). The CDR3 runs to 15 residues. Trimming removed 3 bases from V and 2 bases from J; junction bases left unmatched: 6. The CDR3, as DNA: TGTGCCAGTAGTATGGGTAGCGGGGATACCTACGAGCAGTACTTC. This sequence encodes CASSMGSGDTYEQYF.

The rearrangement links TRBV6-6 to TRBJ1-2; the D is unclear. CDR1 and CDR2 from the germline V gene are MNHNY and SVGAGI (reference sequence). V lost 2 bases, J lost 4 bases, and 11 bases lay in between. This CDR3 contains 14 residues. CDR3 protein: CASSYTTDPYGYTF. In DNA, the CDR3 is TGTGCCAGCAGTTACACGACGGACCCCTATGGCTACACCTTC.

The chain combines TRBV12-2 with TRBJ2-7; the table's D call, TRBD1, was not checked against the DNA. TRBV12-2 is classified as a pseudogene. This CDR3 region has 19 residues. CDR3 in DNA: TGTGCAAGTCGCTTAGCGCTTTTTTGTGTGAGGACAAGAACCTACGAGCAGTACTTC. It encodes CASRLALFCVRTRTYEQYF.

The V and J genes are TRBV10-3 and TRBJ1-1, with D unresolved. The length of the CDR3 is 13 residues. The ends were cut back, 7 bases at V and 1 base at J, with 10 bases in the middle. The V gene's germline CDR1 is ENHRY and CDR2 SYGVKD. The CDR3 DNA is TGTGCCATCACGTACAGCTCGAACACTGAAGCTTTCTTT. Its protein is CAITYSSNTEAFF.

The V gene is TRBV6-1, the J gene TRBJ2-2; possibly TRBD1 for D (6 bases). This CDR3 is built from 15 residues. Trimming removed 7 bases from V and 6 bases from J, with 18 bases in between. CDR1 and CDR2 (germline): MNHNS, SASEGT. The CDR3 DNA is TGTGCCAGCAAATTCCTCACAGGGTCCGCCGGGGAGCTGTTTTTT. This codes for CASKFLTGSAGELFF.

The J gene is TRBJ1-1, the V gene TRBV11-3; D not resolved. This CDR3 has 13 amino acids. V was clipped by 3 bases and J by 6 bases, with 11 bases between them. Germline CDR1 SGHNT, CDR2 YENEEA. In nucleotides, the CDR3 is TGTGCCAGCAGCTTTTCCCGTTTGGCTGAAGCTTTCTTT. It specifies CASSFSRLAEAFF.

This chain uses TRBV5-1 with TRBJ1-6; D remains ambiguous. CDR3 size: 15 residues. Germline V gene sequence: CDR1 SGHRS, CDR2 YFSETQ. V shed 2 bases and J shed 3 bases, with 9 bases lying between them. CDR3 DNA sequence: TGCGCCAGCAGCTTCTACGGGGACTATAATTCACCCCTCCACTTT. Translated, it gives CASSFYGDYNSPLHF.

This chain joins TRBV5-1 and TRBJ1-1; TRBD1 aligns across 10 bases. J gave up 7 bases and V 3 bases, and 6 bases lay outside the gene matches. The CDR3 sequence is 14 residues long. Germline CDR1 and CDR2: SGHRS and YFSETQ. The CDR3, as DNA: TGCGCCAGCAGCTCGGGACAGGGGACGGGTGAAGCTTTCTTT. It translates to CASSSGQGTGEAFF.

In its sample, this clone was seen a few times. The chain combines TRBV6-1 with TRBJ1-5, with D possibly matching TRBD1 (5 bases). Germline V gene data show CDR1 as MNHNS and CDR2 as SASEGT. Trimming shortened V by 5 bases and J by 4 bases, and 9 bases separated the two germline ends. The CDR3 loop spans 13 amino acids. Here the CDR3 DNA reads TGTGCCAGCAGTAATGAGGGGAATCAGCCCCAGCATTTT. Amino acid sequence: CASSNEGNQPQHF.

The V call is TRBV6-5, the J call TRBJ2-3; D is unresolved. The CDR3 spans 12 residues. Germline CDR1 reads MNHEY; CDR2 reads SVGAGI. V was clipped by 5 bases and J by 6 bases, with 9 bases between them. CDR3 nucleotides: TGTGCCAGCAGTAACTTCGGGGATACGCAGTATTTT. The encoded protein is CASSNFGDTQYF.

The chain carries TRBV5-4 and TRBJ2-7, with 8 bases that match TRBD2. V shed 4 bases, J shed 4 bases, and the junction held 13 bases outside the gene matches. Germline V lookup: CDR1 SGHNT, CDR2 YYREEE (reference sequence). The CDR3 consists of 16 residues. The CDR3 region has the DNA TGTGCCAGCAGCCACCTTGGGAGCGGGAGTAGGTACGAGCAGTACTTC. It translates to CASSHLGSGSRYEQYF.